One and the same sample provided the 8 T cell receptor beta chains below, sequenced in a study of regulatory T cells in long-lasting Graves disease. According to the study, TCR beta libraries were built with iRepertoire HTBI primers and CDR3-region Arm-PCR. A single record per CDR3 protein comes from TCRdb applying MiXCR to the multiplex PCR reads. This table has about 400,000 distinct CDR3 sequences, 20% to 25% appearing once. Sample time point: persistent/refractory GD, antithyroid drugs over 5 years with positive TRAb. The TCR library used RNA extracted from PBMCs. Source: peripheral blood mononuclear cells (PBMCs), taken when the disease was refractory, from a patient treated with antithyroid drugs. Receptors originate from a female donor with Graves disease.

In its sample, this clonotype was seen a few times. The chain carries TRBV6-1 and TRBJ2-7, with 8 bases fitting TRBD2. CDR1 and CDR2 (germline): MNHNS, SASEGT. The length of the CDR3 is 15 residues. Trimming cost V 6 bases and J 5 bases; bases outside gene matches: 12. The CDR3 DNA is TGTGCCAGCAGCTATACCTCGGGGGGGGTCGACGAGCAGTACTTC. Residues: CASSYTSGGVDEQYF.

The genes are TRBV9 and TRBJ1-6; 8 bases agree with TRBD1. The CDR3 covers 14 residues. Germline-derived CDR1 and CDR2 are SGDLS and YYNGEE. V trimming: 4 bases; J trimming: 7 bases; junction bases outside the gene matches: 4. The DNA for the CDR3 is TGTGCCAGCAGCCCCCGGACAGGGAATTCACCCCTCCACTTT. Its translation: CASSPRTGNSPLHF.

This clonotype has only a few counts. The CDR3 protein is CASSSGQGSQPQHF. As DNA, the CDR3 is TGTGCCAGCAGCTCAGGACAGGGGAGTCAGCCCCAGCATTTT. This sequence joins TRBV25-1 and TRBJ1-5, with 9 bases that match TRBD1. The CDR3 is made up of 14 amino acids. After removal of 6 bases from V and 6 bases from J, the junction contained 6 bases not matched to a gene. CDR1 MGHDK and CDR2 SYGVNS come from the germline V gene.

J is TRBJ2-7 and V is TRBV7-9, with 8 bases fitting TRBD2. V shed 5 bases and J 2 bases; nucleotides not matched to a gene: 11. CDR3 size: 16 residues. CDR1 and CDR2 (germline): SEHNR, FQNEAQ (reference sequence). The DNA of the CDR3 is TGTGCCAGCAGCCCCGGGGGGGGCGCGTCAGCCTACGAGCAGTACTTC. This gives the protein CASSPGGGASAYEQYF.

This clonotype was picked up a small number of times. This chain uses TRBV5-6 with TRBJ1-2, with 7 bases identical to TRBD1. V was pared by 2 bases and J by 4 bases, with 8 bases of the junction left unmatched. CDR3 length: 15 residues. In germline, CDR1 is SGHDT, CDR2 YYEEEE. CDR3 nucleotides: TGTGCCAGCAGCTTAGAGGGGGCGATTAGCTATGGCTACACCTTC. Amino acid sequence: CASSLEGAISYGYTF.

The sample holds a few counts of this clonotype. The rearrangement links TRBV24-1 to TRBJ2-2, with D unclear. Looked up from germline, CDR1 is KGHDR and CDR2 is SFDVKD. The V and J ends lost 0 bases and 3 bases respectively, with 7 bases between them. CDR3 length: 15 amino acids. The CDR3 DNA reads TGTGCCACCAGTGATTTGCAGCGTGACACCGGGGAGCTGTTTTTT. Protein: CATSDLQRDTGELFF.

This clonotype came up a few times. The V and J genes are TRBV9 and TRBJ2-2; the match to TRBD1 covers 9 bases. The CDR3 has 16 residues. Germline V gene lookup returns CDR1 SGDLS and CDR2 YYNGEE. V was clipped by 4 bases and J by 2 bases; unmatched bases: 6. The CDR3 is CASSTGQGVNTGELFF. The DNA of the CDR3 is TGTGCCAGCAGCACGGGACAGGGAGTTAACACCGGGGAGCTGTTTTTT.

The rearrangement links TRBV20-1 to TRBJ2-5; D is perhaps TRBD2 (6 bases). This CDR3 contains 13 residues. CDR1 DFQATT and CDR2 SNEGSKA come from the germline V gene (reference sequence). V was cut by 6 bases and J by 3 bases, with 14 bases left in between. CDR3 amino acids: CSAGGLQEETQYF. For the CDR3, the DNA is TGCAGTGCGGGGGGACTTCAGGAAGAGACCCAGTACTTC.